The clone carrying this T cell receptor (beta chain) was picked up a small number of times. The antigen is not known. This sample is part of a study of CD8+ T cells in alopecia areata. Background on the study: Treatment of the treated patients consisted of oral tofacitinib, 5 to 10 mg twice daily. Study-wide results and caveats: It was less clear whether patients shared TCRs than it was in mice, possibly because of HLA. Sequences from scalp samples also cover resident alphabeta T cells of normal skin.

RNA extraction was followed by reverse transcription into cDNA, which acted as the sequencing template. Here immunoSEQ multiplex PCR was the method, and the copy in TCRdb shows in-frame clones only, minus some. This table has more than 150,000 clones, 59% appearing once. V lost 0 bases and J lost 6; bases outside the gene matches: 7. Germline V gene sequence: CDR1 SGHTA, CDR2 FQGTGA. CDR3 size: 16 residues. This rearrangement joins TRBV7-3 to TRBJ2-1; TRBD2 aligns across 8 bases. The specimen comprised CD4+ T cells sorted from blood, sampled at week 0. This receptor was obtained from a human donor with alopecia areata. The CDR3 sequence: CASSLTVGTRVNEQFF. The CDR3 coding sequence is TGTGCCAGCAGCTTAACGGTAGGGACTAGAGTCAATGAGCAGTTCTTC. The variable domain in full, completed from reference TRBV7-3 and TRBJ2-1, reads GAGVSQTPSNKVTEKGKYVELRCDPISGHTALYWYRQSLGQGPEFLIYFQGTGAADDSGLPNDRFFAVRPEGSVSTLKIQRTERGDSAVYLCASSLTVGTRVNEQFFGPGTRLTVL.